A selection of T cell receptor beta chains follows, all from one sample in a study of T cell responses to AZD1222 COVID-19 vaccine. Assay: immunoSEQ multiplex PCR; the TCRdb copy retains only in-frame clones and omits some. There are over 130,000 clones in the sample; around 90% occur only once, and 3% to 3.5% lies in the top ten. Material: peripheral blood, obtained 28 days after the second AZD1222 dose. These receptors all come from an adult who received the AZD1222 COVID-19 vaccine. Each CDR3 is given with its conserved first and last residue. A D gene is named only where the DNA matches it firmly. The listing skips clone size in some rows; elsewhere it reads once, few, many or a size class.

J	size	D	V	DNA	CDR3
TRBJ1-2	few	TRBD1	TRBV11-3	TGTGCCAGCAGCTTAGGAGGGACAGACATAATTAACTATGGCTACACCTTC	CASSLGGTDIINYGYTF
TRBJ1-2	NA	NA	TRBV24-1	TGTGCCACCAGTGAGGGATCGAACTATGGCTACACCTTC	CATSEGSNYGYTF
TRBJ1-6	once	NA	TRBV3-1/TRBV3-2	TGTGCCAGCACCCTTGGAGGGGCGCGGAATTCACCCCTCCACTTT	CASTLGGARNSPLHF
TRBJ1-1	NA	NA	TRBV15	TGTGCCACCAGCAGAGATAATTTGTCGGGGAGGGACACTGAAGCTTTCTTT	CATSRDNLSGRDTEAFF
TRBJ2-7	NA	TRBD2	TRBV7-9	TGTGCCAGCAGCGGGGGGGCCTACGAGCAGTACTTC	CASSGGAYEQYF
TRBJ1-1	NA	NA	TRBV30	TGTGCCTGGAGTCATTATGAGTCGAACACTGAAGCTTTCTTT	CAWSHYESNTEAFF
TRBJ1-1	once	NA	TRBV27	TGTGCCAGCAGTTTACTCCCGGGGGTGAACACTGAAGCTTTCTTT	CASSLLPGVNTEAFF
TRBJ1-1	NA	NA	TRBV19	TGTGCCAGTAGTATAGCCCGGGTAGGGGAGAACACTGAAGCTTTCTTT	CASSIARVGENTEAFF
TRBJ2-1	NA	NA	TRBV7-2	TGTGCCAGCAGCCTGACTAAGCCTTCCTACAATGAGCAGTTCTTC	CASSLTKPSYNEQFF
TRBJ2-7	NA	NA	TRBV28	TGTGCCAGCAGTTCCGGTACAGCATTCTCCTACGAGCAGTACTTC	CASSSGTAFSYEQYF
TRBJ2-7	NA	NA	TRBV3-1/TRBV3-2	TGTGCCAGCAGCCTGGGGGCGGTTACCTACGAGCAGTACTTC	CASSLGAVTYEQYF
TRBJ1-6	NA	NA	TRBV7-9	TGTGCCAGCAGCACCGGGACGGCAAGGAATTCACCCCTCCACTTT	CASSTGTARNSPLHF
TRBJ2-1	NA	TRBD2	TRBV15	TGTGCCACCAGCAGTATAGCGGGAGGCGTGGACAATGAGCAGTTCTTC	CATSSIAGGVDNEQFF
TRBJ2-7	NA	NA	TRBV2	TGTGCCAGCAGTGCGTTTAATGCCCTGAGCCCAGCCTACGAGCAGTACTTC	CASSAFNALSPAYEQYF
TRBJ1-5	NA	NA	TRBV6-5	TGTGCCAGCAGTTTCGGACGAGGCAATCAGCCCCAGCATTTT	CASSFGRGNQPQHF
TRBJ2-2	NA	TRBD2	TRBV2	TGTGCCAGCAGTCGACTAGCGGGAATGGGCGCCGGGGAGCTGTTTTTT	CASSRLAGMGAGELFF
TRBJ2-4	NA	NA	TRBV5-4	TGTGCCAGCAGCCTGATGACCGGGGAAAACATTCAGTACTTC	CASSLMTGENIQYF
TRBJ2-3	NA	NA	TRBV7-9	TGTGCCAGCAGCCCGGGCCTTCAAAGCACAGATACGCAGTATTTT	CASSPGLQSTDTQYF
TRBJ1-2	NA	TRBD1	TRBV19	TGTGCCAGTAGTATACACCCCGGACAGGGGCCGACGTTCTATGGCTACACCTTC	CASSIHPGQGPTFYGYTF
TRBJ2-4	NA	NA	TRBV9	TGTGCCAGCAGCGAGGGTCCCGAAAACATTCAGTACTTC	CASSEGPENIQYF
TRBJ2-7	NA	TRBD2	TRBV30	TGTGCCTGGAACCCCCCCCCTAGCGGGGCCCCCTACGAGCAGTACTTC	CAWNPPPSGAPYEQYF
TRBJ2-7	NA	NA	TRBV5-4	TGTGCCAGCAGCTTGGGGCGTGACGAGCAGTACTTC	CASSLGRDEQYF
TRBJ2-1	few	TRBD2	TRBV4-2	TGTGCCAGCAGCCACGATCCTCCAGCGGGAGTGAGGAATGAGCAGTTCTTC	CASSHDPPAGVRNEQFF
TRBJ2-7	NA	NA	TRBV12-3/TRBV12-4	TGTGCCAGCAGTTTGAACAATTACGAGCAGTACTTC	CASSLNNYEQYF
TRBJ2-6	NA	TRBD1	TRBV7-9	TGTGCCAGCAGCTTAGGACAGGGCCAGAGCTCTGGGGCCAACGTCCTGACTTTC	CASSLGQGQSSGANVLTF
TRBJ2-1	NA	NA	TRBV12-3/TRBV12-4	TGTGCCAGCAGTTTCGACAGGTTCCGGGAGCAGTTCTTC	CASSFDRFREQFF
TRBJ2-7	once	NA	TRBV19	TGTGCCAGTAGTACCGACTCATACGAGCAGTACTTC	CASSTDSYEQYF
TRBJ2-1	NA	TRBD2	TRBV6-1	TGTGCCAGCAGTGAACGGGGGGGTTCGCTCCAGTTCTTC	CASSERGGSLQFF
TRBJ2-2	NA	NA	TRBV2	TGTGCCAGCAGTCCTGGGCTAGCGAACACCGGGGAGCTGTTTTTT	CASSPGLANTGELFF
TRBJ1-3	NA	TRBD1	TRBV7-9	TGTGCCAGCAGCTCGGGGACAGGGGACTCTGGAAACACCATATATTTT	CASSSGTGDSGNTIYF
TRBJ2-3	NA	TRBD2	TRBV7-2	TGTGCCAGCAGCTCGGGACTAGCGGGGCCTAGGCCTAGCACAGATACGCAGTATTTT	CASSSGLAGPRPSTDTQYF
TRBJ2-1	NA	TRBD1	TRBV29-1	TGCAGCGTTGAGACAGGGGTTAGGAATGAGCAGTTCTTC	CSVETGVRNEQFF
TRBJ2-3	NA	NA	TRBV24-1	TGTGCCACCAGTGATTTTCCCAGGAGCACAGATACGCAGTATTTT	CATSDFPRSTDTQYF
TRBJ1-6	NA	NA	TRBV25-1	TGTGCCAGCAGTGACACAGGGTCTTATAATTCACCCCTCCACTTT	CASSDTGSYNSPLHF
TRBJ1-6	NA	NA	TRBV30	TGTGCCTGGAGTAAGGGTATGACACCCCTCCACTTT	CAWSKGMTPLHF
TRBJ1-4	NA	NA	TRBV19	TGTGCCACACAGCGAGAAAGGACTGCTTCAACTAATGAAAAACTGTTTTTT	CATQRERTASTNEKLFF